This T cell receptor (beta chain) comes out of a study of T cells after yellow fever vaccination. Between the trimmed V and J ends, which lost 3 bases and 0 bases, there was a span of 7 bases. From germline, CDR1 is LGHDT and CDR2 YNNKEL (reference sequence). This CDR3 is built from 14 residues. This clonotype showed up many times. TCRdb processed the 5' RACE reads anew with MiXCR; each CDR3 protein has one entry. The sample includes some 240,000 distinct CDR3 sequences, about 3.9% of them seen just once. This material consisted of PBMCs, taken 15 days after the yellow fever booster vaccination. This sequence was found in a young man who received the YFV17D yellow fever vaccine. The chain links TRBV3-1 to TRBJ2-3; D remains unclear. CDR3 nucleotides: TGTGCCAGCAGCCAGATGACTAGCACAGATACGCAGTATTTT. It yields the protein CASSQMTSTDTQYF.